The entry below describes one TCR beta chain. The record originates from a study of CD8 T cells in Susac syndrome. About 0.45 to 1 ug RNA was reverse transcribed with random hexamers. One entry per CDR3 protein results from TCRdb running MiXCR on the immunoSEQ multiplex PCR reads. Of about 190,000 distinct CDR3 sequences in the sample, nearly 97% are singletons; the top ten hold approximately 0.1%. Germline-derived CDR1 and CDR2 are SQVTM and ANQGSEA. V trimming: 4 bases; J trimming: 8 bases; junction bases outside the gene matches: 14. This CDR3 has 15 amino acids. This chain links TRBV29-1 with TRBJ1-2, with 9 bases that match TRBD1. The clonotype originates from a human donor with Susac syndrome. What was sequenced was CD4+ T cells from PBMCs. CDR3 DNA sequence: TGCAGCGTTGGGGACAGGGTCCCACTATCAGGCGGCTACACCTTC. Translation: CSVGDRVPLSGGYTF.